A single sample is the source of the 24 T cell receptor beta chains below, sequenced in a study of PD-L1 blockade in urothelial cancer. As for time point: peripheral blood 6 weeks after treatment start. Only in-frame clones appear in the TCRdb table, and some are missing; sequencing was by immunoSEQ multiplex PCR. The table records 35,000 or so clones, 84% of them present only once. The specimen comprised PBMCs, sampled around atezolizumab (anti-PD-L1) treatment. The receptors stem from a man aged 35-49 years with urothelial cancer.

This chain links TRBV7-9 with TRBJ1-1; D possibly corresponds to TRBD1 (5 bases). The germline V and J ends were trimmed by 8 bases and 4 bases, with 8 bases remaining between them. Germline V gene sequence: CDR1 SEHNR, CDR2 FQNEAQ (reference sequence). The CDR3 is 11 amino acids. The DNA of the CDR3 is TGTGCCAGCCGGGGGTTCACTGAAGCTTTCTTT. It is translated as CASRGFTEAFF.

The V gene is TRBV5-1, the J gene TRBJ2-2; possibly TRBD2 for D (6 bases). CDR1 SGHRS and CDR2 YFSETQ come from the germline V gene. The length of the CDR3 is 16 residues. V gave up 0 bases and J gave up 3 bases, with 12 bases separating them. CDR3: CASSLVAGRDTGELFF. For the CDR3, the DNA is TGCGCCAGCAGCTTGGTCGCGGGAAGGGACACCGGGGAGCTGTTTTTT.

This clone was observed a single time. Given a much more abundant clone one base away, this may be a read error. V gene TRBV9 combines with J gene TRBJ2-2; D may be TRBD2 (5 bases). The CDR3 loop spans 14 amino acids. The germline CDR1 and CDR2 sequences are SGDLS and YYNGEE. V gave up 0 bases and J gave up 3 bases, with 6 bases separating them. CDR3: CASSVDGDTGELFF. CDR3 in DNA: TGTGCCAGCAGCGTAGACGGGGACACCGGGGAGCTGTTTTTT.

The CDR3 DNA reads TGTGCCAGCAGCCCCAGCGGGACCCCCGCAGATACGCAGTATTTT. Translated, it gives CASSPSGTPADTQYF. The V gene is TRBV6-5, the J gene TRBJ2-3, with 7 bases identical to TRBD2. The germline V gene has CDR1 MNHEY and CDR2 SVGAGI. J gave up 4 bases and V 6 bases, and 10 bases lay outside the gene matches. This CDR3 comprises 15 residues.

This rearrangement joins TRBV7-6 to TRBJ2-1, with 12 bases that match TRBD2. J gave up 7 bases and V 7 bases, and 5 bases lay outside the gene matches. CDR3 length: 14 residues. Germline CDR1 is SGHVS and CDR2 is FNYEAQ. CDR3 residues: CASNLLAGGNEQFF. The CDR3 DNA reads as TGTGCCAGCAATCTACTAGCGGGAGGTAATGAGCAGTTCTTC.

The genes are TRBV5-1 and TRBJ2-2; perhaps TRBD2 as D (6 bases). V was pared by 1 base and J by 5 bases, with 15 bases between. Germline V gives CDR1 SGHRS, CDR2 YFSETQ. CDR3 length: 16 amino acids. As DNA, the CDR3 is TGCGCCAGCAGCTTGTCTAGCGCCCCTGGGACCGGGGAGCTGTTTTTT. It codes for CASSLSSAPGTGELFF. The whole variable domain, remainder taken from reference TRBV5-1 and TRBJ2-2, is KAGVTQTPRYLIKTRGQQVTLSCSPISGHRSVSWYQQTPGQGLQFLFEYFSETQRNKGNFPGRFSGRQFSNSRSEMNVSTLELGDSALYLCASSLSSAPGTGELFFGEGSRLTVL.

The chain combines TRBV9 with TRBJ2-1; 12 bases are a match to TRBD2. Germline V gene sequence: CDR1 SGDLS, CDR2 YYNGEE. V trimming: 0 bases; J trimming: 8 bases; junction bases outside the gene matches: 3. CDR3 length: 15 amino acids. The CDR3 loop is CASSVGLAGVDEQFF. The CDR3 DNA reads as TGTGCCAGCAGCGTAGGACTAGCGGGAGTGGATGAGCAGTTCTTC.

The chain has TRBV6-5 and TRBJ2-7; 9 positions match TRBD1. Germline V lookup: CDR1 MNHEY, CDR2 SVGAGI. V was clipped by 7 bases and J by 3 bases; unmatched bases: 7. The length of the CDR3 is 14 residues. The CDR3 DNA sequence: TGTGCCAGCACCTCCGGGACAGGGAACTACGAGCAGTACTTC. The encoded protein is CASTSGTGNYEQYF.

This rearrangement joins TRBV4-1 to TRBJ2-7; the match to TRBD2 covers 8 bases. This CDR3 has 15 residues. The J segment lost 0 bases and the V segment lost 1 base, leaving 2 bases of the junction unmatched. Germline CDR1 and CDR2: MGHRA and YSYEKL. The CDR3 spells CASSQALAASYEQYF. The CDR3 DNA sequence: TGCGCCAGCAGCCAAGCACTAGCGGCCTCCTACGAGCAGTACTTC.

The chain has TRBV9 and TRBJ2-1; TRBD2 agrees at 14 bases. The CDR3 consists of 13 residues. CDR1 and CDR2 from the germline V gene are SGDLS and YYNGEE. The V and J ends lost 4 bases and 15 bases, in that order; junction bases with no gene match: 6. CDR3 coding DNA: TGTGCCAGCAGCTCGGGACTAGCGGGAGAGTTGTTCTTC. Encoded protein: CASSSGLAGELFF.

The J gene is TRBJ1-4, the V gene TRBV5-4; D unclear. V was clipped by 4 bases and J by 7 bases, with 17 bases between them. Germline values: CDR1 SGHNT, CDR2 YYREEE (reference sequence). CDR3 length equals 15 residues. In DNA form, the CDR3 reads TGTGCCAGCAGCCGCCGTTCGGGTGAAGGTGAAAAACTGTTTTTT. Its translation: CASSRRSGEGEKLFF.

The rearrangement uses TRBV11-2 and TRBJ2-7; the match to TRBD2 covers 15 bases. The CDR3 has 18 amino acids. Trimming cost V 5 bases and J 1 base; bases outside gene matches: 9. Germline lookup yields CDR1 SGHAT and CDR2 FQNNGV. The CDR3 DNA follows: TGTGCCAGCAGCCCCGGACTAGCGGGAGGGCCTTCTTCCTACGAGCAGTACTTC. Translation gives CASSPGLAGGPSSYEQYF.

The genes are TRBV30 and TRBJ2-1; D gene ambiguous. Per germline, CDR1 GTSNPN and CDR2 SVGIG (reference sequence). CDR3 length equals 16 residues. V was shortened by 0 bases and J by 6 bases, with 18 bases between the two germline ends. This CDR3 is CAWSVGLSVGLNEQFF. The CDR3 region has the DNA TGTGCCTGGAGTGTGGGTCTCTCGGTTGGGCTCAATGAGCAGTTCTTC.

The genes are TRBV27 and TRBJ2-5; 7 positions agree with TRBD1. Trimming cost V 6 bases and J 1 base; bases outside gene matches: 2. CDR3 length: 13 residues. In germline, CDR1 is MNHEY, CDR2 SMNVEV (reference sequence). DNA of the CDR3: TGTGCCAGCAGCCGGGACAGCCAAGAGACCCAGTACTTC. It encodes CASSRDSQETQYF.

The chain is built from TRBV6-1 and TRBJ2-1; D is unresolved. CDR3 size: 13 residues. The germline gives CDR1 MNHNS, CDR2 SASEGT. Trimming cost V 6 bases and J 4 bases, with 10 bases left between them. The CDR3 protein is CASRPSTYNEQFF. As DNA, the CDR3 is TGTGCCAGCAGACCGTCCACATACAATGAGCAGTTCTTC.

This chain connects TRBV19 to TRBJ2-1; 7 bases map to TRBD2. The CDR3 is 13 amino acids. With 6 bases clipped from V and 6 bases from J, the junction kept 5 bases outside the gene matches. From germline, CDR1 is LNHDA and CDR2 SQIVND (reference sequence). This CDR3 reads CASRSGTRNEQFF. The CDR3 DNA reads as TGTGCCAGTAGAAGCGGGACCCGCAATGAGCAGTTCTTC.

The chain employs TRBV28 and TRBJ1-5, with D possibly matching TRBD1 (5 bases). Trimming took off 6 bases at V and 6 bases at J, with 15 bases between the two ends. The CDR3 spans 14 residues. Germline CDR1 MDHEN, CDR2 SYDVKM. DNA for the CDR3: TGTGCCAGCAGCTCTGACAGCGGGGCTCAGCCCCAGCATTTT. Its protein is CASSSDSGAQPQHF. The full variable domain, its missing parts supplied by reference TRBV28 and TRBJ1-5, is DVKVTQSSRYLVKRTGEKVFLECVQDMDHENMFWYRQDPGLGLRLIYFSYDVKMKEKGDIPEGYSVSREKKERFSLILESASTNQTSMYLCASSSDSGAQPQHFGDGTRLSIL.

This clone was seen once. The chain uses TRBV2 and TRBJ2-7, with 7 bases lining up with TRBD2. CDR1 SNHLY and CDR2 FYNNEI come from the germline V gene. This CDR3 is 12 amino acids long. Trimming took 10 bases from V and 4 from J; bases not matched to a gene: 7. CDR3 sequence reads: CAILAGKYEQYF. CDR3 in DNA: TGTGCCATATTAGCGGGTAAATACGAGCAGTACTTC.

CDR3 in amino acids: CASSSSSGSHEQYF. In nucleotides, the CDR3 is TGTGCCAGCAGCTCCTCTAGCGGGAGCCACGAGCAGTACTTC. V is TRBV9 and J is TRBJ2-7; 10 bases map to TRBD2. Germline V gene data show CDR1 as SGDLS and CDR2 as YYNGEE. Germline trimming cut 4 bases from V and 5 bases from J; bases unmatched to any gene: 6. CDR3 length equals 14 residues.

V and J are TRBV5-4 and TRBJ2-1; D is perhaps TRBD2 (7 bases). Trimming pared 3 bases from V and 4 bases from J, leaving 17 bases between. This CDR3 has 16 residues. CDR1 is SGHNT and CDR2 is YYREEE in the germline V gene (reference sequence). DNA for the CDR3: TGTGCCAGCAGCTCCGGTGGAGCGGGGACATACAATGAGCAGTTCTTC. Translation gives CASSSGGAGTYNEQFF.

This clone was detected only a few times. J is TRBJ2-1 and V is TRBV29-1; 13 nucleotides line up with TRBD2. CDR1 is SQVTM and CDR2 is ANQGSEA in the germline V gene. The CDR3 covers 15 residues. The V and J ends lost 4 bases and 4 bases, in that order; junction bases with no gene match: 4. CDR3: CSVGTSGRIYNEQFF. The CDR3 coding sequence is TGCAGCGTTGGGACTAGCGGGAGAATTTACAATGAGCAGTTCTTC.

The chain recombines TRBV28 with TRBJ2-7; TRBD2 matches at 10 bases. V shed 6 bases and J 1 base; nucleotides not matched to a gene: 6. Germline V CDR1 and CDR2: MDHEN, SYDVKM. The CDR3 is 15 residues long. CDR3 region: CASSKLAGDSYEQYF. CDR3 coding DNA: TGTGCCAGCAGCAAGCTAGCGGGAGATTCCTACGAGCAGTACTTC.

J is TRBJ2-6 and V is TRBV4-3; 8 nucleotides line up with TRBD1. Looked up from germline, CDR1 is LGHNA and CDR2 is YSLEER. V was pared by 2 bases and J by 4 bases, with 7 bases of the junction left unmatched. This CDR3 region has 17 residues. The chain's CDR3 is CASSQTGGSAGANVLTF. CDR3 DNA: TGCGCCAGCAGCCAAACAGGGGGATCGGCGGGGGCCAACGTCCTGACTTTC.

Here the CDR3 reads CASSHFSGRANNEQFF. The DNA of the CDR3 is TGTGCCAGCAGCCACTTTAGCGGGAGGGCCAACAATGAGCAGTTCTTC. The chain joins TRBV28 to TRBJ2-1, with 11 bases identical to TRBD2. The CDR3 spans 16 residues. Germline-derived CDR1 and CDR2 are MDHEN and SYDVKM. J was trimmed by 5 bases and V by 6 bases; bases with no gene match: 9. Looking up the rest from reference TRBV28 and TRBJ2-1 gives the full variable domain: DVKVTQSSRYLVKRTGEKVFLECVQDMDHENMFWYRQDPGLGLRLIYFSYDVKMKEKGDIPEGYSVSREKKERFSLILESASTNQTSMYLCASSHFSGRANNEQFFGPGTRLTVL.